The following is a T cell receptor (beta chain) sequence with its context. The target of this receptor is not known. No much larger clone is present one base from it, and per-base qualities are unavailable. TCRbeta CDR3 regions were profiled by bias-controlled multiplex PCR amplification of genomic DNA with the immunoSEQ Assay. The authors' pipeline ran thus. The absolute abundance of each unique TCRbeta CDR3 region was quantified after sequences were collapsed and filtered. Differential abundance was assessed using a binomial (Fisher-equivalent) model and a beta-binomial model in which time-dependent variance fitted from healthy donors was added. Clones with fewer than 5 combined templates were removed, and differential abundance was called for clones with a Benjamini-Hochberg FDR below 0.01. The form v = (b*log(k)+a)^2 was used to model beta-binomial variance as a function of total template count across the two samples. As stored in TCRdb, this immuneACCESS dataset retains in-frame rearrangements with V and J assigned. A fraction of the clones does not appear; measured against another copy, unresolved V genes explain less than half of the discrepancy, and the remainder lacks a known reason. The V and J calls and clone size were taken over from that table, and D and trimming were inferred from the DNA. Within this sample are tens of thousands of clones, with roughly 84% of them counted one time only. The ten largest clones represent around 20% of the sample.

During the collection period, no immune events, such as infections, were documented for the healthy donors. Time-dependent variance in a beta-binomial model of T-cell clone differential abundance was calibrated using healthy-donor blood repertoires as a training cohort. The training cohort was composed of some ten healthy donors, 3 female and 7 male. Donor ages ranged from about 29 to 65 years, with an average of approximately 43 years. Whole blood was collected from each healthy donor at three time points spaced 2 to 3 weeks apart and obtained from a commercial supplier. For immunosequencing, genomic DNA was extracted from unsorted whole blood. Counted from cysteine to phenylalanine, this CDR3 has 13 amino acids. Only CDR3 DNA is held: 39 bases, read in frame from base 1. The sample is drawn from a study of identifying expanded T cells in peripheral blood (dated by TCRdb to the late 2010s). Background on the whole study: Technical replicates were generated by sequencing separate aliquots of the same genomic DNA pool, with four replicates compared pairwise. Findings and caveats that apply to the study as a whole: Across all healthy-donor time intervals, the beta-binomial model significantly lowered both the number of clones called differentially abundant and the false-positive rate. Across all healthy donors, variance in clone template counts between approximately two-week samples was found to increase significantly with total template count. The authors expected that over much longer intervals, such as months to years, biological variance in healthy repertoires might increase even further. The binomial model flagged about 1.1 differentially abundant clones between technical replicates but 15 to 17 over about 2 weeks and 19 to 20 over around four weeks.

Sequenced sample: blood. The source is a person aged 18 to 70 in good health. Recombination linked TRBV21-1 to TRBJ2-7; the table assigns TRBD1, which was not confirmed against the DNA. TRBV21-1 represents a pseudogene. The DNA sequence is TGTGCCAGCAGGACCCGGGACAGCTACGAGCAGTACTTC. It translates to CASRTRDSYEQYF.